Described below is a single TCR beta chain sequence and its context. This record belongs to a study of Ad26.COV2.S vaccination and SARS-CoV-2 variants. The treatment denotes: around 19 received Ad26.COV2.S at low or high dose, single or two shots; 5 received placebo; per-sample allocation not given. Material that was analyzed had been drawn on day 63 after the first vaccine or placebo injection. The repertoire was sequenced with immunoSEQ multiplex PCR; TCRdb's copy has only in-frame clones and lacks some. This table has over 400,000 clones, approximately 92% appearing once. CDR1 and CDR2 (germline): KGHDR, SFDVKD. The CDR3 spans 13 residues. V was clipped by 12 bases and J by 6 bases, with 17 bases between them.

This chain connects TRBV24-1 to TRBJ2-1; D is tentatively TRBD1 or TRBD2 (5 bases each). The sample was peripheral blood, taken in a trial of Ad26.COV2.S vaccine versus placebo. The clonotype was recovered from a person between 18 and 65 years old who received the Ad26.COV2.S COVID-19 vaccine or a placebo. CDR3 coding DNA: TGTGCCTCTGGGGACGGAAACGTCAATGAGCAGTTCTTC. Translated, it gives CASGDGNVNEQFF.